Presented here are 23 T cell receptor beta chains from one specimen sequenced in a study of shared clonotypes between healthy human individuals. Generated by immunoSEQ multiplex PCR, the TCRdb table keeps only in-frame clones and is missing some. Of roughly 720,000 clones in the sample, roughly 87% were seen once. The sample comprised memory CD8+ T cells from PBMCs. Sample subset: CD45RO+ cells pooled with CCR7-negative TemRA cells. These receptors came from a man in his late teens or twenties in good health. Some clones in this sample may be carry-over from other donors' samples.

This chain uses TRBV6-5 with TRBJ1-4; D not resolved. Trimming left V 4 bases short and J 7 bases short, with 16 bases between. In germline, CDR1 is MNHEY, CDR2 SVGAGI. CDR3 size: 15 residues. This CDR3 is CASSSPTKSGEKLFF. For the CDR3, the DNA is TGTGCCAGCAGTTCCCCGACCAAGTCCGGTGAAAAACTGTTTTTT.

The chain couples TRBV28 to TRBJ2-7; 12 positions agree with TRBD2. This CDR3 is built from 15 residues. With 2 bases clipped from V and 4 bases from J, the junction kept 3 bases outside the gene matches. Per germline, CDR1 MDHEN and CDR2 SYDVKM. The CDR3 reads CASSLVLAGGYEQYF. In DNA, the CDR3 is TGTGCCAGCAGTTTAGTGCTAGCGGGAGGGTACGAGCAGTACTTC.

This clone was counted ten times or more. V usage is TRBV6-5 and J usage is TRBJ1-1; D unresolved. Germline V gene sequence: CDR1 MNHEY, CDR2 SVGAGI. The V gene lost 2 bases and the J gene lost 11 bases, with 9 bases spanning the gap. There are 11 residues in the CDR3. CDR3 in amino acids: CASSYHRRAFF. CDR3 DNA sequence: TGTGCCAGCAGTTACCACCGGAGGGCTTTCTTT.

A remark on this clone: Within the sample, other DNA sequences also encode this same CDR3. The chain carries TRBV9 and TRBJ2-7; D is possibly TRBD1 or TRBD2 (5 bases each). The CDR3 is 14 amino acids. Trimming took off 0 bases at V and 1 base at J, with 8 bases between the two ends. From germline, CDR1 is SGDLS and CDR2 YYNGEE. CDR3 sequence (DNA): TGTGCCAGCAGCGTAGGGTGGGGGTCCTACGAGCAGTACTTC. Protein: CASSVGWGSYEQYF.

V gene TRBV11-1 combines with J gene TRBJ2-7; D remains unclear. The CDR3 covers 12 residues. The germline V gene encodes CDR1 SGHAT and CDR2 FQDESV (reference sequence). The V and J ends lost 5 bases and 6 bases respectively, with 11 bases between them. DNA for the CDR3: TGTGCCAGCAGCCATCGAAATTCCGAGCAGTACTTC. Its translation: CASSHRNSEQYF.

This clone was seen just once. The chain couples TRBV6-5 to TRBJ2-5, with 7 bases lining up with TRBD1. CDR3 length: 15 amino acids. The V gene end was trimmed by 2 bases and the J gene end by 2 bases; junction bases not matched to a gene: 5. Germline CDR1 and CDR2: MNHEY and SVGAGI. DNA for the CDR3: TGTGCCAGCAGTTACACGACGGACAGGCAAGAGACCCAGTACTTC. It encodes CASSYTTDRQETQYF.

The table lists this clone with many counts. V and J are TRBV5-6 and TRBJ2-3; 10 bases agree with TRBD2. This CDR3 spans 16 amino acids. V trimming: 3 bases; J trimming: 4 bases; junction bases outside the gene matches: 8. CDR1 is SGHDT, CDR2 YYEEEE, per germline. CDR3 sequence: CASSSIAGGEADTQYF. DNA of the CDR3: TGTGCCAGCAGCTCGATAGCGGGAGGTGAGGCAGATACGCAGTATTTT.

The rearrangement links TRBV14 to TRBJ2-7; D is unresolved. The germline V and J ends were trimmed by 1 base and 7 bases, with 8 bases remaining between them. Looked up from germline, CDR1 is SGHDN and CDR2 is FVKESK. CDR3 length: 12 residues. The CDR3 coding sequence is TGTGCCAGCAGCCAAGGGGTTGCGGAGCAGTACTTC. Its protein is CASSQGVAEQYF.

This clone was picked up one time. The rearrangement joins TRBV29-1 to TRBJ2-1, with 7 bases lining up with TRBD2. Per the germline V gene, CDR1 is SQVTM and CDR2 is ANQGSEA. V trimming: 6 bases; J trimming: 15 bases; junction bases outside the gene matches: 14. The CDR3 consists of 12 residues. The CDR3 here is CSVPTGAGDRFF. The CDR3 DNA follows: TGCAGCGTCCCAACCGGGGCGGGGGATCGGTTCTTC.

This clone has more than one count but fewer than ten. The chain combines TRBV6-5 with TRBJ2-7, with D perhaps TRBD2 (6 bases). CDR1 and CDR2 (germline): MNHEY, SVGAGI. Trimming removed 6 bases from V and 3 bases from J, with 15 bases in between. This CDR3 has 14 amino acids. The CDR3 spells CASRGGGHYYEQYF. DNA of the CDR3: TGTGCCAGCAGGGGGGGAGGACATTACTACGAGCAGTACTTC.

The sample holds one count of this clone. V and J are TRBV5-4 and TRBJ2-5; 9 nucleotides match TRBD1. The length of the CDR3 is 14 residues. CDR1 is SGHNT, CDR2 YYREEE, per germline (reference sequence). After removal of 5 bases from V and 2 bases from J, the junction contained 4 bases not matched to a gene. The CDR3 DNA follows: TGTGCCAGCAGGGGTGGGACAGGGCAAGAGACCCAGTACTTC. Amino acids: CASRGGTGQETQYF.

Details on this clone: An end of the junction does not agree with germline; a read error may underlie this. V and J are TRBV6-5 and TRBJ2-1, with TRBD2 matching 10 bases. Per the germline V gene, CDR1 is MNHEY and CDR2 is SVGAGI. CDR3 length: 16 residues. CDR3 protein: CASSHSEGAGGYEQFF. The CDR3 DNA sequence: TGTGCCAGCAGTCACTCCGAAGGAGCGGGAGGGTATGAGCAGTTCTTC.

As for this clone: The same CDR3 can be traced to other DNA sequences in this sample. The chain couples TRBV20-1 to TRBJ1-5; D uncertain. Germline CDR1 and CDR2: DFQATT and SNEGSKA (reference sequence). V was pared by 1 base and J by 6 bases, with 4 bases between. CDR3 length equals 11 residues. The CDR3 sequence: CSARGGQPQHF. The CDR3 DNA follows: TGCAGTGCTAGAGGAGGTCAGCCCCAGCATTTT.

The chain joins TRBV20-1 to TRBJ1-2, with D unresolved. The CDR3 is 10 residues long. Germline CDR1 DFQATT, CDR2 SNEGSKA (reference sequence). For the CDR3, the DNA is TGCATTGGCAGCACCTATGGCTACACCTTC. Protein product: CIGSTYGYTF.

Within the sample, this clone is medium-sized. The chain uses TRBV10-3 and TRBJ1-1; D is possibly TRBD1 (5 bases). Trimming took 4 bases from V and 2 from J, leaving 11 bases between them. The CDR3 runs to 14 residues. CDR1 is ENHRY, CDR2 SYGVKD, per germline. The CDR3 DNA reads TGTGCCATCAGTGGGGGACGGGAAAACACTGAAGCTTTCTTT. Its protein product is CAISGGRENTEAFF.

The genes are TRBV6-1 and TRBJ1-1, with D unclear. Per germline, CDR1 MNHNS and CDR2 SASEGT. The V end was cut by 10 bases, the J end by 4 bases, with 16 bases between. The CDR3 contains 13 residues. The CDR3 here is CATQEGLVTEAFF. CDR3 nucleotides: TGTGCCACCCAGGAGGGCCTCGTCACTGAAGCTTTCTTT.

The chain carries TRBV9 and TRBJ2-2, with 14 bases matching TRBD2. Unmatched junction bases numbered 7, after V lost 0 bases and J lost 3 bases. The germline gives CDR1 SGDLS, CDR2 YYNGEE. This CDR3 spans 19 amino acids. The CDR3 reads CASSVGRLAGGPYTGELFF. The CDR3 DNA reads as TGTGCCAGCAGCGTAGGAAGACTAGCGGGAGGGCCGTACACCGGGGAGCTGTTTTTT.

This clone was observed a single time. The J gene is TRBJ2-1, the V gene TRBV5-1; D not certain. Germline values: CDR1 SGHRS, CDR2 YFSETQ. V lost 4 bases to trimming and J lost 10 bases, with 15 bases between them. The CDR3 sequence is 13 residues long. Written as DNA, the CDR3 is TGCGCCAGCAGCCCCCCGGACGCTCAGGAGCAGTTCTTC. This translates into CASSPPDAQEQFF.

The CDR3 DNA reads TGTGCCAGTAGTATAAACCGGGCGGGGATACACCTAGCCAAAAACATTCAGTACTTC. Translation: CASSINRAGIHLAKNIQYF. The chain is built from TRBV19 and TRBJ2-4; TRBD2 is a possible D gene (6 bases). V lost 2 bases, J lost 0 bases, and 20 bases lay in between. The CDR3 loop spans 19 amino acids. Germline loops: CDR1 LNHDA, CDR2 SQIVND (reference sequence).

The CDR3 reads CASSLAPGGTEAFF. DNA of the CDR3: TGTGCCAGCAGTTTAGCGCCAGGGGGTACTGAAGCTTTCTTT. This chain connects TRBV27 to TRBJ1-1, with 7 bases matching TRBD1. CDR1 and CDR2 (germline): MNHEY, SMNVEV (reference sequence). Trimming removed 2 bases from V and 5 bases from J; junction bases left unmatched: 5. The CDR3 runs 14 residues.

The chain has TRBV7-9 and TRBJ2-5; D may be TRBD2 (7 bases). Germline V gene lookup returns CDR1 SEHNR and CDR2 FQNEAQ (reference sequence). This CDR3 has 15 amino acids. Trimming left V 5 bases short and J 6 bases short, with 19 bases between. The CDR3 DNA follows: TGTGCCAGCAGCGCCCTGGGAGGGGGAAGCCAGACCCAGTACTTC. It is translated as CASSALGGGSQTQYF.

The chain uses TRBV19 and TRBJ2-2, with D maybe TRBD1 (6 bases). Germline V gene lookup returns CDR1 LNHDA and CDR2 SQIVND (reference sequence). The germline V and J ends were trimmed by 3 bases and 5 bases, with 13 bases remaining between them. This CDR3 is 15 amino acids long. DNA of the CDR3: TGTGCCAGTAGTATTTTTGCAGGGGAGACCGGGGAGCTGTTTTTT. Encoded protein: CASSIFAGETGELFF.

The chain recombines TRBV4-3 with TRBJ2-1; possible D gene TRBD2, 5 bases. Germline V gene sequence: CDR1 LGHNA, CDR2 YSLEER. CDR3 length: 15 residues. V lost 4 bases and J 6 bases, leaving 16 bases between the germline ends. The CDR3, as DNA: TGCGCCAGCAGCCCCGAGGACTGGGCGCTCAATGAGCAGTTCTTC. Amino acids: CASSPEDWALNEQFF.